The rows below give T cell receptor beta chains drawn from one sample of a study of cytomegalovirus exposure and HLA in healthy donors. Data came from immunoSEQ multiplex PCR; TCRdb stores just in-frame clones and leaves some out. Seen here are around 180,000 clones, approximately 84% observed once, and the top ten hold approximately 0.25%. Sequenced input: PBMCs. Source of these receptors: a boy aged 5-17 years in good health and CMV-seronegative. CDR3s include the opening cysteine and the closing phenylalanine or tryptophan. A D gene is named only where the DNA matches it firmly. Some rows mark clone size as missing; the rest say once, few, many or name a class of expanded clone.

>.|15|TRBD1|TRBJ1-5|TRBV5-6
CASSFFTGERQPQHF
TGTGCCAGCAGCTTTTTTACAGGGGAGCGGCAGCCCCAGCATTTT
>.|13|TRBD1|TRBJ2-7|TRBV29-1
CSVEARGKYEQYF
TGCAGCGTTGAAGCCAGGGGGAAGTACGAGCAGTACTTC
>few|17|TRBD1|TRBJ1-2|TRBV10-3
CAISEPATGAGSYGYTF
TGTGCCATCAGTGAGCCCGCGACAGGGGCGGGCTCCTATGGCTACACCTTC
>.|14|.|TRBJ1-5|TRBV10-1
CASRQGTDIQPQHF
TGCGCCAGCAGGCAGGGAACTGACATCCAGCCCCAGCATTTT
>few|16|.|TRBJ2-1|TRBV7-3
CASSPFPGSTPDEQFF
TGTGCCAGCAGCCCCTTTCCGGGTTCCACCCCGGATGAGCAGTTCTTC
>few|16|.|TRBJ1-2|TRBV4-2
CASSQDQVGDRRGYTF
TGTGCCAGCAGCCAAGATCAGGTCGGTGACAGACGTGGCTACACCTTC
>.|13|TRBD1|TRBJ1-1|TRBV7-3
CASSLSRDSEAFF
TGTGCCAGCAGCTTGAGCCGGGACAGTGAAGCTTTCTTT
>.|16|.|TRBJ1-4|TRBV28
CASSRLPGQLGEKLFF
TGTGCCAGCAGTCGACTTCCGGGACAACTGGGGGAAAAACTGTTTTTT
>.|13|.|TRBJ2-7|TRBV10-3
CAISTMTGFEQYF
TGTGCCATCAGTACAATGACAGGCTTCGAGCAGTACTTC
>.|15|TRBD1|TRBJ2-7|TRBV7-8
CASSPLGGWAYEQYF
TGTGCCAGCAGCCCTCTAGGGGGCTGGGCCTACGAGCAGTACTTC
>.|15|TRBD1|TRBJ1-5|TRBV5-1
CASSPRDRGNQPQHF
TGCGCCAGCAGCCCCCGGGACAGGGGCAATCAGCCCCAGCATTTT
>.|14|.|TRBJ2-7|TRBV6-5
CASSMDSSPYEQYF
TGTGCCAGCAGTATGGACAGCAGCCCATACGAGCAGTACTTC
>few|18|TRBD1|TRBJ2-3|TRBV29-1
CSVAPHRDRGLVTDTQYF
TGCAGCGTTGCCCCTCACCGGGACAGGGGTTTGGTCACAGATACGCAGTATTTT
>.|15|.|TRBJ1-2|TRBV4-1
CASSQEGGSPGGYTF
TGCGCCAGCAGCCAAGAGGGAGGGAGCCCCGGTGGCTACACCTTC
>.|16|.|TRBJ2-7|TRBV5-6
CASSVVTGTKTYEQYF
TGTGCCAGCAGCGTCGTCACCGGGACAAAAACCTACGAGCAGTACTTC
>.|17|TRBD1|TRBJ1-4|TRBV29-1
CSVGGGSTGTGGEKLFF
TGCAGCGTTGGGGGGGGGTCGACCGGGACAGGGGGAGAAAAACTGTTTTTT
>.|14|TRBD1|TRBJ1-2|TRBV5-4
CASSWDRKNYGYTF
TGTGCCAGCAGTTGGGACAGAAAAAACTATGGCTACACCTTC
>few|14|TRBD1|TRBJ1-1|TRBV5-6
CASTQGQGTTEAFF
TGTGCCAGCACCCAAGGACAGGGGACCACTGAAGCTTTCTTT
>.|14|TRBD2|TRBJ2-1|TRBV29-1
CSVDGGGVGGVGFF
TGCAGCGTTGATGGGGGTGGAGTGGGGGGGGTAGGGTTCTTC
>.|15|.|TRBJ2-4|TRBV7-8
CASSTRPGNKNIQYF
TGTGCCAGCAGCACGAGGCCAGGGAACAAAAACATTCAGTACTTC
>.|15|.|TRBJ2-5|TRBV11-2
CASSYRGSTQETQYF
TGTGCCAGCAGCTATCGGGGGAGCACTCAAGAGACCCAGTACTTC
>.|15|TRBD2|TRBJ2-5|TRBV27
CASSLTAGREETQYF
TGTGCCAGCAGTTTAACCGCAGGGAGGGAGGAGACCCAGTACTTC
>few|14|TRBD1|TRBJ2-7|TRBV28
CASSLGYRGYEQYF
TGTGCCAGCAGTTTGGGTTACAGGGGTTACGAGCAGTACTTC
>.|16|.|TRBJ2-7|TRBV2
CAISGHHGAGQYEQYF
TGTGCTATCAGCGGCCACCACGGGGCGGGACAGTACGAGCAGTACTTC
>.|14|TRBD2|TRBJ2-1|TRBV19
CASSPSGRYNEQFF
TGTGCCAGTAGTCCGAGCGGGAGGTACAATGAGCAGTTCTTC
>.|17|TRBD1|TRBJ1-2|TRBV27
CASGGLPTRGWAYGYTF
TGTGCCAGCGGAGGCCTCCCTACCAGGGGGTGGGCATATGGCTACACCTTC
>.|13|.|TRBJ1-6|TRBV30
CAWSYVAFSPLHF
TGTGCCTGGAGTTACGTCGCGTTTTCACCCCTCCACTTT
>.|15|.|TRBJ1-6|TRBV11-2
CASSWAGYDNSPLHF
TGTGCCAGCAGCTGGGCAGGTTATGATAATTCACCCCTCCACTTT
>.|14|TRBD1|TRBJ1-3|TRBV30
CAWEGQGRRNTIYF
TGTGCCTGGGAGGGACAGGGACGTCGAAACACCATATATTTT
>few|16|TRBD2|TRBJ2-7|TRBV14
CASSPRTSYSRYEQYF
TGTGCCAGCAGCCCCCGGACTAGCTATTCGAGATACGAGCAGTACTTC
>.|16|.|TRBJ1-1|TRBV5-4
CASSLVGGPMNTEAFF
TGTGCCAGCAGCTTGGTAGGCGGCCCCATGAACACTGAAGCTTTCTTT
>.|13|.|TRBJ1-2|TRBV30
CAWSGRLREGYTF
TGTGCCTGGAGTGGACGGCTCAGGGAAGGCTACACCTTC
>.|15|TRBD1|TRBJ1-6|TRBV5-4
CASSLIGQGASPLHF
TGTGCCAGCAGCTTGATTGGACAGGGTGCATCACCCCTCCACTTT
>.|14|.|TRBJ1-5|TRBV30
CAWSVGIRGQPQHF
TGTGCCTGGAGTGTAGGGATCAGGGGACAGCCCCAGCATTTT
>.|14|.|TRBJ1-1|TRBV19
CASSRTTQSTEAFF
TGTGCCAGTAGTCGGACAACTCAATCAACTGAAGCTTTCTTT
>.|14|TRBD1|TRBJ2-5|TRBV5-5
CASSRGQLKETQYF
TGTGCCAGCAGCCGGGGACAGTTAAAAGAGACCCAGTACTTC
>.|16|TRBD2|TRBJ2-2|TRBV5-1
CASSLEPGLNTGELFF
TGCGCCAGCAGCCTGGAACCGGGACTAAACACCGGGGAGCTGTTTTTT
>.|13|TRBD2|TRBJ2-4|TRBV2
CASRAGRINIQYF
TGTGCCAGCAGAGCGGGAAGGATAAACATTCAGTACTTC
>.|15|TRBD2|TRBJ2-7|TRBV5-4
CASSSVAGGGGGQYF
TGTGCCAGCAGCTCGGTAGCGGGGGGTGGGGGCGGGCAGTACTTC
>.|13|.|TRBJ1-1|TRBV10-3
CAISGVRATEAFF
TGTGCCATCAGTGGCGTAAGAGCAACTGAAGCTTTCTTT
>.|14|.|TRBJ2-2|TRBV30
CAWSRGGTTGELFF
TGTGCCTGGAGTAGGGGGGGTACGACCGGGGAGCTGTTTTTT
>few|16|TRBD2|TRBJ2-5|TRBV28
CASNETRLAGWREQYF
TGTGCCAGCAATGAGACCCGACTAGCGGGATGGAGGGAGCAGTACTTC
>.|19|TRBD2|TRBJ2-2|TRBV12-5
CASGFPRGGRSPNTGELFF
TGTGCTAGTGGTTTCCCGCGTGGCGGGAGGTCCCCGAACACCGGGGAGCTGTTTTTT
>.|13|.|TRBJ1-1|TRBV6-5
CASGTWLNTEAFF
TGTGCCAGTGGGACATGGCTGAACACTGAAGCTTTCTTT
>.|12|.|TRBJ2-5|TRBV6-1
CASMRRAETQYF
TGTGCCAGCATGCGCAGGGCAGAGACCCAGTACTTC